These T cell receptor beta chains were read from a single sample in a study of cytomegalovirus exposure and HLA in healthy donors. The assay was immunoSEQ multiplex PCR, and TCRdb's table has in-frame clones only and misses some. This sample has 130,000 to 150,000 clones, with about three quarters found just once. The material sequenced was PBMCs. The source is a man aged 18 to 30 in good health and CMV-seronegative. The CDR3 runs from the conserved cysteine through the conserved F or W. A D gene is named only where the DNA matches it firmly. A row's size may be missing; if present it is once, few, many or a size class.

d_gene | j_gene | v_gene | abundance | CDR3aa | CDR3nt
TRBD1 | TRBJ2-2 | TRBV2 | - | CASIRDRSSTGELFF | TGTGCCAGCATTAGGGACAGGTCTAGCACCGGGGAGCTGTTTTTT
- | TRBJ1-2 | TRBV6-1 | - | CASRLTDYGYTF | TGTGCCAGCAGGTTGACAGACTATGGCTACACCTTC
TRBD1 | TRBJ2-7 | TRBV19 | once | CASSTDGQVSYEQYF | TGTGCCAGTAGTACCGACGGACAGGTCTCCTACGAGCAGTACTTC
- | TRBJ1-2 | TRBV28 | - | CASSFGSRVLLNYGYTF | TGTGCCAGCAGTTTCGGCAGCCGGGTCCTCTTAAACTATGGCTACACCTTC
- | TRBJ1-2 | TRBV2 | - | CASSSPGSTAAGYTF | TGTGCCAGCAGCTCTCCCGGATCCACCGCGGCTGGCTACACCTTC
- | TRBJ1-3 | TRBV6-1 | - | CASSEKQGGNTIYF | TGTGCCAGCAGTGAAAAGCAGGGTGGAAACACCATATATTTT
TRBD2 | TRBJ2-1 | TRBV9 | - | CASSSGLAGGEQFF | TGTGCCAGCAGCTCGGGACTAGCGGGAGGTGAGCAGTTCTTC
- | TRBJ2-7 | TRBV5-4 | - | CASSSNRARGSYEQYF | TGTGCCAGCAGCTCAAACAGGGCTCGAGGCTCCTACGAGCAGTACTTC
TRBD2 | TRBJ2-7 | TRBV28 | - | CASSWTSGSGYEQYF | TGTGCCAGCAGTTGGACTAGCGGGAGCGGTTACGAGCAGTACTTC
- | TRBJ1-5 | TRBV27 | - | CASSPRDLGPQHF | TGTGCCAGCAGTCCCAGAGACCTGGGCCCCCAGCATTTT
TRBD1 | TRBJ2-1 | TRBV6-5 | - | CASKDRDFYNEQFF | TGTGCCAGCAAGGACAGGGACTTCTACAATGAGCAGTTCTTC
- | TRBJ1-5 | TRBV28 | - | CAIHEIRRVRGGGRVTQHF | TGTGCCATACATGAGATTCGACGGGTCAGGGGCGGAGGAAGGGTGACCCAGCATTTT
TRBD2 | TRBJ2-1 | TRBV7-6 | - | CASSFLGLAGADHNEQFF | TGTGCCAGCAGCTTCCTTGGACTAGCGGGAGCAGACCACAATGAGCAGTTCTTC
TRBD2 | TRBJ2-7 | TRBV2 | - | CASSDSAGGGEQYF | TGTGCCAGCAGTGATAGTGCGGGAGGAGGGGAGCAGTACTTC
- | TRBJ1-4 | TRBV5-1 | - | CASSLYRANEKLFF | TGCGCCAGCAGCTTGTACAGGGCTAATGAAAAACTGTTTTTT
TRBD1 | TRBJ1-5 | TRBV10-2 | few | CASSLNRGQDQPQHF | TGCGCCAGCTCCCTAAACAGGGGGCAAGATCAGCCCCAGCATTTT
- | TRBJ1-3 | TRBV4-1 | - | CASSHERRTLHF | TGCGCCAGCAGCCACGAAAGGAGGACTCTGCATTTT
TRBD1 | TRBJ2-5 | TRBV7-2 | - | CASSSAPGGRGETQYF | TGTGCCAGCAGCTCCGCTCCAGGGGGCCGGGGGGAGACCCAGTACTTC
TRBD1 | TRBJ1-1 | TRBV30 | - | CAWSVVAGGEAFF | TGTGCCTGGAGTGTAGTGGCAGGGGGGGAAGCTTTCTTT
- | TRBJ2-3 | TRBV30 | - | CAWTKTHTHTDTQYF | TGTGCCTGGACAAAGACTCACACACACACAGATACGCAGTATTTT
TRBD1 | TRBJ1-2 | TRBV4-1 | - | CASSQDLGQGARGYTF | TGCGCCAGCAGCCAAGATTTGGGACAGGGGGCGCGTGGCTACACCTTC
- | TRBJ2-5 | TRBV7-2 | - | CASSLGQGGQETQYF | TGTGCCAGCAGCTTAGGTCAGGGTGGCCAAGAGACCCAGTACTTC
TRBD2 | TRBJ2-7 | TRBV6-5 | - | CASWEGRGNEQYF | TGTGCCAGCTGGGAGGGGAGAGGCAACGAGCAGTACTTC
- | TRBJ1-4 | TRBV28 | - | CASSYQGNKEKLFF | TGTGCCAGCAGTTATCAGGGCAATAAAGAAAAACTGTTTTTT
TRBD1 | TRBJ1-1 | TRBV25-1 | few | CASSDGGTGGNTEAFF | TGTGCCAGCAGTGATGGGGGGACAGGGGGGAACACTGAAGCTTTCTTT
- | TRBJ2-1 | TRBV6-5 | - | CASSYGLGNGQFF | TGTGCCAGCAGTTACGGCCTAGGCAATGGGCAGTTCTTC
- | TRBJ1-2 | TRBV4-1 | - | CASSQERNREFNYGYTF | TGCGCCAGCAGCCAAGAAAGGAACAGGGAATTTAACTATGGCTACACCTTC
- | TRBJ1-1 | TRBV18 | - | CASSPSAGYGTEAFF | TGTGCCAGCTCACCGTCAGCAGGGTACGGCACTGAAGCTTTCTTT
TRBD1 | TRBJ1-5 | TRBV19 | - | CASSIGDRGFQPQHF | TGTGCCAGTAGTATAGGGGACAGGGGTTTTCAGCCCCAGCATTTT
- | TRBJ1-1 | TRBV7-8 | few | CASSLVSRSNTEAFF | TGTGCCAGCAGCTTAGTTTCCAGGTCTAACACTGAAGCTTTCTTT
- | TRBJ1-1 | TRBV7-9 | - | CSSSLLLNTEAFF | TGTTCCAGCAGCTTACTTCTGAACACTGAAGCTTTCTTT
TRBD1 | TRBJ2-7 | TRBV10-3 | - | CAISEAGGDEQYF | TGTGCCATCAGTGAAGCAGGGGGCGACGAGCAGTACTTC
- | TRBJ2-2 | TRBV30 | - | CAWSVPHGGLGF | TGTGCCTGGAGTGTACCCCACGGGGGGCTGGGTTTT
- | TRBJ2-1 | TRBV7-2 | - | CASRFNGGSSYNEQFF | TGTGCCAGCAGATTTAACGGAGGGAGCTCCTACAATGAGCAGTTCTTC
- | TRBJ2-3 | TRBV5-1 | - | CASSQSPLAGFTDTQYF | TGCGCCAGCAGCCAATCCCCCCTGGCGGGATTCACAGATACGCAGTATTTT
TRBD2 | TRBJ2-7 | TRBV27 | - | CASSSRGGSSYEQYF | TGTGCCAGCAGTTCCCGGGGGGGAAGCTCCTACGAGCAGTACTTC
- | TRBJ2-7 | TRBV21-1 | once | CASSLRTEDYEQYF | TGTGCCAGCAGCTTAAGGACTGAAGACTACGAGCAGTACTTC
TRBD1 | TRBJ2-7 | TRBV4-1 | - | CASSQDRQGPPYEQYF | TGCGCCAGCAGCCAAGACCGACAGGGTCCCCCCTACGAGCAGTACTTC
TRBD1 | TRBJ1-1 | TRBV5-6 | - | CASSLWDRANTEAFF | TGTGCCAGCAGCTTGTGGGACAGGGCAAACACTGAAGCTTTCTTT
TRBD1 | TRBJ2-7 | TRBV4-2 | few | CASSQDPGGSYEQYF | TGTGCCAGCAGCCAAGATCCAGGGGGCTCCTACGAGCAGTACTTC
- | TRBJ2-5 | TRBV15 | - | CATSIHQETQYF | TGTGCCACCAGCATCCATCAAGAGACCCAGTACTTC
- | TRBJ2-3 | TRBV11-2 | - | CASSLTSTDTQYF | TGTGCCAGCAGCTTGACTAGCACAGATACGCAGTATTTT
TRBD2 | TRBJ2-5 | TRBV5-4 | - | CASSTPNTGTSKETQYF | TGTGCCAGCAGCACTCCAAATACTGGGACTAGCAAAGAGACCCAGTACTTC
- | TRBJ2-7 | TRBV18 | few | CASSQTGSEQYF | TGTGCCAGCTCACAAACAGGGTCCGAGCAGTACTTC
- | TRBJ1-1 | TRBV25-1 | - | CASSEQGRGNTEAFF | TGTGCCAGCAGTGAACAAGGACGGGGGAACACTGAAGCTTTCTTT
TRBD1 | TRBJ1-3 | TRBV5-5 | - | CASSRGDRGRGNTIYF | TGTGCCAGCAGCCGCGGGGACAGGGGGCGCGGAAACACCATATATTTT
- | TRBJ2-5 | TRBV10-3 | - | CAISEPRQQETQYF | TGTGCCATCAGTGAGCCGCGGCAGCAAGAGACCCAGTACTTC
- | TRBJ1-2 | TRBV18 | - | CASSPRRMDYGGYTF | TGTGCCAGCTCACCTAGACGGATGGACTATGGCGGCTACACCTTC
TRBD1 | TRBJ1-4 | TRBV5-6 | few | CASSSGGNEKLFF | TGTGCCAGCAGCTCAGGGGGTAATGAAAAACTGTTTTTT
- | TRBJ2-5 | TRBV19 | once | CASSIGEWETQYF | TGTGCCAGTAGTATCGGGGAGTGGGAGACCCAGTACTTC
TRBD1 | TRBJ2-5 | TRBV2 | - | CASSSGQWGETQYF | TGTGCCAGCAGTTCGGGACAGTGGGGAGAGACCCAGTACTTC
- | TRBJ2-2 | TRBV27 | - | CASRGVSNTGELFF | TGTGCCAGCAGAGGAGTTTCGAACACCGGGGAGCTGTTTTTT